Shown below are 29 T cell receptor beta chains from a single sample sequenced in a study of neoadjuvant anti-PD-1 for oral cavity cancer. Libraries were prepared by immunoSEQ multiplex PCR; TCRdb keeps only in-frame clonotypes and omits some of them. The top ten clones hold 7.5% to 9.5% of a sample with about 5,700 clones, roughly 56% of them seen once. Sequences were derived from tumor tissue, sampled before nivolumab (anti-PD-1) treatment. These receptors all come from a person between 40 and 85 years old with oral cavity squamous cell carcinoma.

The V call is TRBV7-3, the J call TRBJ2-5; 7 positions match TRBD2. Losses at the gene ends were 5 bases for V and 7 bases for J; bases not matched to a gene: 10. This CDR3 has 14 amino acids. Germline V gene sequence: CDR1 SGHTA, CDR2 FQGTGA. The CDR3: CASSHGTQRGTQYF. The CDR3 coding sequence is TGTGCCAGCAGCCATGGGACCCAGCGGGGGACCCAGTACTTC.

This chain connects TRBV6-5 to TRBJ1-2; D uncertain. V was trimmed by 0 bases and J by 7 bases, leaving 12 bases between them. The germline V gene has CDR1 MNHEY and CDR2 SVGAGI. This CDR3 has 14 amino acids. CDR3 coding DNA: TGTGCCAGCAGTTACTCTAGGTGGGAGGCTGGCTACACCTTC. Encoded protein: CASSYSRWEAGYTF.

This clone came up once. V and J are TRBV7-3 and TRBJ2-2; D not certain. Trimming pared 1 base from V and 3 bases from J, leaving 6 bases between. Germline values: CDR1 SGHTA, CDR2 FQGTGA. The CDR3 is 14 amino acids. This chain's CDR3 is CASSLIGHTGELFF. DNA of the CDR3: TGTGCCAGCAGCTTAATTGGACACACCGGGGAGCTGTTTTTT.

This clone has more than one count but fewer than ten. V and J are TRBV11-2 and TRBJ2-2; no clear D. V was cut by 6 bases and J by 2 bases, with 4 bases left in between. CDR1 and CDR2 (germline): SGHAT, FQNNGV. This CDR3 contains 12 residues. The CDR3, as DNA: TGTGCCAGCAGACCCAACACCGGGGAGCTGTTTTTT. It encodes CASRPNTGELFF.

CDR3 protein: CASSTYWTGDQETQYF. The CDR3 DNA sequence: TGTGCCAGCAGCACTTATTGGACAGGGGACCAAGAGACCCAGTACTTC. The chain recombines TRBV14 with TRBJ2-5, with TRBD1 matching over 9 bases. In germline, CDR1 is SGHDN, CDR2 FVKESK. With 5 bases clipped from V and 0 bases from J, the junction kept 7 bases outside the gene matches. This CDR3 is 16 amino acids long.

The rearrangement links TRBV5-4 to TRBJ2-1; 8 bases match TRBD2. V trimming: 3 bases; J trimming: 12 bases; junction bases outside the gene matches: 5. Germline-derived CDR1 and CDR2 are SGHNT and YYREEE (reference sequence). The CDR3 has 12 amino acids. CDR3 region: CASSYRTSRQFF. In DNA form, the CDR3 reads TGTGCCAGCAGCTACCGGACTAGCAGGCAGTTCTTC.

The V gene is TRBV5-4, the J gene TRBJ1-3; no definite D call. V was trimmed by 1 base and J by 4 bases, leaving 3 bases between them. The CDR3 covers 12 residues. The germline V gene encodes CDR1 SGHNT and CDR2 YYREEE (reference sequence). CDR3 nucleotide sequence: TGTGCCAGCAGCTTGTTCGGAAACACCATATATTTT. Amino acids: CASSLFGNTIYF.

The rearrangement links TRBV7-9 to TRBJ2-5; D call uncertain. Germline lookup yields CDR1 SEHNR and CDR2 FQNEAQ (reference sequence). CDR3 length: 15 residues. Trimming shortened V by 5 bases and J by 4 bases, and 17 bases separated the two germline ends. CDR3 sequence reads: CASSPRTRVGETQYF. Here the CDR3 DNA reads TGTGCCAGCAGCCCGAGAACAAGGGTCGGAGAGACCCAGTACTTC.

The V and J genes are TRBV6-1 and TRBJ2-1; D ambiguous. This CDR3 contains 12 residues. Germline CDR1 reads MNHNS; CDR2 reads SASEGT. Trimming took off 2 bases at V and 9 bases at J, with 8 bases between the two ends. For the CDR3, the DNA is TGTGCCAGCAGTGAACCTCCCAGTGAGCAGTTCTTC. Translating gives CASSEPPSEQFF.

The rearrangement links TRBV6-1 to TRBJ2-1; the match to TRBD2 covers 12 bases. In germline, CDR1 is MNHNS, CDR2 SASEGT. The CDR3 is 15 amino acids. J was trimmed by 6 bases and V by 5 bases; bases with no gene match: 5. This CDR3 is CASSTLAGGSNEQFF. The CDR3 DNA follows: TGTGCCAGCAGTACTCTAGCGGGGGGGAGCAATGAGCAGTTCTTC.

The chain uses TRBV7-9 and TRBJ1-6; D might be TRBD1 (5 bases). V gave up 5 bases and J gave up 10 bases, with 15 bases separating them. Germline values: CDR1 SEHNR, CDR2 FQNEAQ (reference sequence). The CDR3 extends over 14 amino acids. The CDR3 spells CASSRNDGGSPLHF. CDR3 nucleotide sequence: TGTGCCAGCAGCCGGAATGATGGGGGGTCACCCCTCCACTTT.

By share, this clone ranks as large. The chain links TRBV18 to TRBJ2-7; the D is unclear. The CDR3 covers 13 residues. V gave up 2 bases and J gave up 2 bases, with 7 bases separating them. The germline V gene has CDR1 KGHSH and CDR2 LQKENI. This CDR3 is CASSPVGPYEQYF. In nucleotides, the CDR3 is TGTGCCAGCTCACCAGTTGGCCCCTACGAGCAGTACTTC.

The chain carries TRBV5-1 and TRBJ1-2; possibly TRBD1 for D (6 bases). The germline gives CDR1 SGHRS, CDR2 YFSETQ. Deletions cut 4 bases from V and 4 bases from J, with 17 bases between. CDR3 size: 15 residues. DNA for the CDR3: TGCGCCAGCAGCCCGGCGACAGGAGGGAGCTATGGCTACACCTTC. Its translation: CASSPATGGSYGYTF.

This chain links TRBV6-6 with TRBJ1-2; a possible D gene is TRBD1 (6 bases). The CDR3 spans 13 residues. Germline assignment: CDR1 MNHNY and CDR2 SVGAGI (reference sequence). The V end lost 5 bases, the J end lost 7 bases, and 14 bases lay between the germline ends. The CDR3 here is CASSLQGIGGYTF. The CDR3 nucleotides are TGTGCCAGCAGTCTTCAGGGGATCGGTGGCTACACCTTC.

The CDR3: CASSLRDEEVTQYF. The DNA of the CDR3 is TGTGCCAGCAGTCTCCGGGACGAGGAGGTTACGCAGTATTTT. The chain links TRBV6-6 to TRBJ2-3; D is possibly TRBD1 or TRBD2 (5 bases each). The V gene's germline CDR1 is MNHNY and CDR2 SVGAGI (reference sequence). The CDR3 has 14 amino acids. V was shortened by 5 bases and J by 8 bases, with 17 bases between the two germline ends.

The chain combines TRBV19 with TRBJ1-1; no clear D gene. Germline lookup yields CDR1 LNHDA and CDR2 SQIVND (reference sequence). The CDR3 has 16 amino acids. V was clipped by 3 bases and J by 1 base, with 15 bases between them. CDR3 in amino acids: CASSIRPPASNTEAFF. For the CDR3, the DNA is TGTGCCAGTAGTATCCGACCCCCCGCCTCGAACACTGAAGCTTTCTTT. Based on the CDR3 plus reference TRBV19 and TRBJ1-1, the full variable domain is DGGITQSPKYLFRKEGQNVTLSCEQNLNHDAMYWYRQDPGQGLRLIYYSQIVNDFQKGDIAEGYSVSREKKESFPLTVTSAQKNPTAFYLCASSIRPPASNTEAFFGQGTRLTVV.

V is TRBV11-1 and J is TRBJ2-1; the D gene is possibly TRBD2 (5 bases). With 6 bases removed from V and 7 bases from J, the gap between germline ends came to 19 bases. Per germline, CDR1 SGHAT and CDR2 FQDESV (reference sequence). The CDR3 has 15 amino acids. The CDR3 spells CASSPPGGGWNEQFF. The CDR3 DNA follows: TGTGCCAGCAGTCCACCAGGCGGCGGGTGGAATGAGCAGTTCTTC.

J is TRBJ1-1 and V is TRBV6-1, with unresolved D. CDR3 length equals 14 residues. Per the germline V gene, CDR1 is MNHNS and CDR2 is SASEGT. V lost 0 bases, J lost 7 bases, and 12 bases lay in between. The CDR3 bases are TGTGCCAGCAGTGAAGCGCTCGAGGCTGGTGAAGCTTTCTTT. Protein: CASSEALEAGEAFF.

In this sample, this clone turned up a few times. The J gene is TRBJ2-7, the V gene TRBV10-3, with TRBD2 matching 9 bases. The CDR3 is 16 amino acids. The junction had 9 bases not matched to a gene; V was cut back by 4 bases and J by 2 bases. CDR1 and CDR2 (germline): ENHRY, SYGVKD. The CDR3 loop reads CAISALEASGAYEQYF. CDR3 in DNA: TGTGCCATCAGTGCCTTAGAGGCTAGCGGGGCCTACGAGCAGTACTTC.

This clone has more than one count but fewer than ten. The V call is TRBV15, the J call TRBJ2-5; TRBD1 agrees at 12 bases. The CDR3 covers 16 residues. CDR1 is LNHNV and CDR2 is YYDKDF in the germline V gene (reference sequence). The trim removed 5 bases at V and 5 bases at J, leaving 9 bases unmatched. The CDR3 loop is CATSVGTGGLRETQYF. The CDR3 bases are TGTGCCACCAGCGTCGGGACAGGGGGCTTGAGGGAGACCCAGTACTTC. Drawing the rest from reference TRBV15 and TRBJ2-5, the complete variable domain is DAMVIQNPRYQVTQFGKPVTLSCSQTLNHNVMYWYQQKSSQAPKLLFHYYDKDFNNEADTPDNFQSRRPNTSFCFLDIRSPGLGDTAMYLCATSVGTGGLRETQYFGPGTRLLVL.

This chain uses TRBV6-1 with TRBJ1-2, with D uncertain. This CDR3 contains 14 residues. The ends were cut back, 7 bases at V and 2 bases at J, with 14 bases in the middle. The germline V gene encodes CDR1 MNHNS and CDR2 SASEGT. The CDR3 here is CASIGLGWNYGYTF. The CDR3 nucleotides are TGTGCCAGCATCGGGTTGGGCTGGAACTATGGCTACACCTTC.

This CDR3 is CASSILGQVKSEAFF. The CDR3, as DNA: TGTGCCAGTAGTATTTTGGGACAGGTGAAATCTGAAGCTTTCTTT. The chain links TRBV19 to TRBJ1-1; 8 nucleotides line up with TRBD1. This CDR3 has 15 amino acids. CDR1 is LNHDA, CDR2 SQIVND, per germline (reference sequence). Germline trimming cut 3 bases from V and 6 bases from J; bases unmatched to any gene: 9.

This clone has just a few counts. The V and J genes are TRBV6-1 and TRBJ2-1; D is uncertain. CDR3 length equals 14 residues. V was cut by 2 bases and J by 5 bases, with 10 bases left in between. Germline V CDR1 and CDR2: MNHNS, SASEGT. CDR3 in amino acids: CASSESHYDNEQFF. The DNA for the CDR3 is TGTGCCAGCAGTGAATCCCACTATGACAATGAGCAGTTCTTC.

This clone was seen only once. The CDR3 reads CASNPPGGVGELFF. DNA for the CDR3: TGTGCCAGCAATCCCCCCGGGGGGGTCGGGGAGCTGTTTTTT. The chain is built from TRBV28 and TRBJ2-2, with TRBD2 identical over 8 bases. The CDR3 is 14 amino acids. Germline CDR1 and CDR2: MDHEN and SYDVKM. The V and J ends lost 7 bases and 7 bases, in that order; junction bases with no gene match: 8. Based on the CDR3 plus reference TRBV28 and TRBJ2-2, the full variable domain is DVKVTQSSRYLVKRTGEKVFLECVQDMDHENMFWYRQDPGLGLRLIYFSYDVKMKEKGDIPEGYSVSREKKERFSLILESASTNQTSMYLCASNPPGGVGELFFGEGSRLTVL.

The CDR3 DNA reads as TGTGCCAGCAGCTCGGACAGGGGCGCCTACAATGAGCAGTTCTTC. It translates to CASSSDRGAYNEQFF. The gene calls are TRBV11-1 and TRBJ2-1; TRBD1 matches 9 bases. The ends lost 4 bases at V and 2 bases at J; junction bases unmatched: 3. Germline assignment: CDR1 SGHAT and CDR2 FQDESV (reference sequence). The length of the CDR3 is 15 residues.

This chain connects TRBV27 to TRBJ2-7; TRBD2 is a possible D gene (5 bases). Per the germline V gene, CDR1 is MNHEY and CDR2 is SMNVEV (reference sequence). V was clipped by 3 bases and J by 2 bases, with 14 bases between them. CDR3 length: 15 amino acids. The CDR3 DNA reads TGTGCCAGCAGTTTGAGGGCAGGCTTTACCTACGAGCAGTACTTC. This translates into CASSLRAGFTYEQYF.

The chain joins TRBV6-5 to TRBJ1-2; TRBD1 might be the D (5 bases). The ends were cut back, 2 bases at V and 5 bases at J, with 15 bases in the middle. This CDR3 is built from 15 residues. CDR1 is MNHEY and CDR2 is SVGAGI in the germline V gene. DNA for the CDR3: TGTGCCAGCAGTTACCTCTGGGCAGGGCAATATGGCTACACCTTC. It yields the protein CASSYLWAGQYGYTF.

Only a few counts were recorded for this clone. The rearrangement uses TRBV6-1 and TRBJ1-2; tentatively, D is TRBD1 (5 bases). Deletions cut 9 bases from V and 2 bases from J, with 16 bases between. CDR3 length: 14 amino acids. Germline lookup yields CDR1 MNHNS and CDR2 SASEGT. The CDR3 loop is CASGGTGENYGYTF. In DNA, the CDR3 is TGTGCCAGTGGGGGTACAGGCGAAAACTATGGCTACACCTTC.

This clone was detected a few times. This chain uses TRBV5-6 with TRBJ2-1, with D perhaps matching TRBD1 or TRBD2 (5 bases each). This CDR3 is built from 15 residues. Germline CDR1 reads SGHDT; CDR2 reads YYEEEE. V gave up 4 bases and J gave up 4 bases, with 15 bases separating them. DNA of the CDR3: TGTGCCAGCAGCCGAGCCGGGACCCATTACAATGAGCAGTTCTTC. As protein: CASSRAGTHYNEQFF. Full variable domain (missing parts from reference TRBV5-6 and TRBJ2-1): DAGVTQSPTHLIKTRGQQVTLRCSPKSGHDTVSWYQQALGQGPQFIFQYYEEEERQRGNFPDRFSGHQFPNYSSELNVNALLLGDSALYLCASSRAGTHYNEQFFGPGTRLTVL.